The rows below give T cell receptor beta chains drawn from one sample of a study of cytomegalovirus exposure and HLA in healthy donors. Sequenced by immunoSEQ multiplex PCR; TCRdb stores in-frame clones only, minus some. Here the sample spans 65,000 to 80,000 clones, 78% being singletons. Sequencing used PBMCs. The receptors originated from a middle-aged woman in good health and CMV-seropositive. Each CDR3 is given with its conserved first and last residue. Each record gives: J gene, clone size, V gene, D gene, CDR3 DNA, CDR3 protein. D genes are given only for firm matches. Clone sizes are given selectively: once, few, many, or a class where the clone is expanded.

TRBJ2-3	.	TRBV5-1	TRBD2	TGCGCCAGCAGCCCCGGACTAGCGGGAGATACGCAGTATTTT	CASSPGLAGDTQYF
TRBJ1-1	few	TRBV30	.	TGTGCCTGGAGTGTCGTACAGGCGAACACTGAAGCTTTCTTT	CAWSVVQANTEAFF
TRBJ2-1	.	TRBV5-1	.	TGCGCCAGCAGCTTGGGCGAAAGGAGGGCTTACAATGAGCAGTTCTTC	CASSLGERRAYNEQFF
TRBJ1-6	.	TRBV19	TRBD1	TGTGCCACCCGGGACAGGGAAAATTCACCCCTCCACTTT	CATRDRENSPLHF
TRBJ2-7	.	TRBV15	.	TGTGCCACCCGCCTGGGGCAGGGATTTTCCTACGAGCAGTACTTC	CATRLGQGFSYEQYF
TRBJ2-7	.	TRBV15	.	TGTGCCACCAGTAAAGACAGCATCTCCTACGAGCAGTACTTC	CATSKDSISYEQYF
TRBJ1-2	few	TRBV7-9	.	TGTGCCAGCAGCTTAGGGGGCAGATATGGCTACACCTTC	CASSLGGRYGYTF
TRBJ1-2	.	TRBV25-1	.	TGTGCCAGCAGTGAATATGGGGGGGGGCGGACCTATGGCTACACCTTC	CASSEYGGGRTYGYTF
TRBJ1-6	few	TRBV27	TRBD1	TGTGCCAGCACCCAACAGGGGCTCTATTCACCCCTCCACTTT	CASTQQGLYSPLHF
TRBJ2-4	.	TRBV9	.	TGTGCCAGCAGTAGGGGGGCCAAAAACATTCAGTACTTC	CASSRGAKNIQYF
TRBJ1-4	.	TRBV4-1	.	TGCGCCAGCAGCCACCAATTACAGGGTTTGTTTTTT	CASSHQLQGLFF
TRBJ1-1	.	TRBV5-6	.	TGTGCCAGCAGCTGGAGTTCTACTGAAGCTTTCTTT	CASSWSSTEAFF
TRBJ1-6	.	TRBV11-2	.	TGTGCCAGCAGCTTCAGTGGGCAGGCGAATTCACCCCTCCACTTT	CASSFSGQANSPLHF
TRBJ1-5	.	TRBV6-1	.	TGTGCCAGCAGTGGAGACCGGGACACACGACATCAGCCCCAGCATTTT	CASSGDRDTRHQPQHF
TRBJ2-1	.	TRBV29-1	TRBD1	TGCAGCGTTTTGGGACAGCAGTACAATGAGCAGTTCTTC	CSVLGQQYNEQFF
TRBJ2-2	.	TRBV7-2	.	TGTGCCAGCAGCCCAGGTAGACCGACCGGGGAGCTGTTTTTT	CASSPGRPTGELFF
TRBJ2-4	.	TRBV7-2	.	TGTGCCAGCAGCCTCGCGGGTTGGAAAAACATTCAGTACTTC	CASSLAGWKNIQYF
TRBJ2-7	.	TRBV5-1	TRBD2	TGCGCCAGCAGCTTGGTGGTAGCGGGGGGGACCTACGAGCAGTACTTC	CASSLVVAGGTYEQYF
TRBJ2-3	.	TRBV15	TRBD1	TGTGCCACCAGCAGACGCCGGACAGGGGGGACAGATACGCAGTATTTT	CATSRRRTGGTDTQYF
TRBJ2-2	.	TRBV28	TRBD2	TGTGCCAGCACCGCGGGGGGGCTAGTAAGAGGGGAGCTGTTTTTT	CASTAGGLVRGELFF
TRBJ2-7	.	TRBV7-2	.	TGTGCCAGCACCGAGGCCCCTAGGAGCTCCTACGAGCAGTACTTC	CASTEAPRSSYEQYF
TRBJ2-3	.	TRBV5-1	TRBD1	TGCGCCAGCAGCTTGGTGGTCGGGACAGGCGCAGATACGCAGTATTTT	CASSLVVGTGADTQYF
TRBJ1-6	.	TRBV6-5	TRBD1	TGTGCCAGCAGTTCCAAGGACAGGGGTTGGTATTCACCCCTCCACTTT	CASSSKDRGWYSPLHF
TRBJ1-1	.	TRBV7-9	.	TGTGCCAGCAGCTCAGGGGAGAGGTTGAACACTGAAGCTTTCTTT	CASSSGERLNTEAFF
TRBJ2-1	.	TRBV5-1	TRBD1	TGCGCCAGCAGGGTAACAGGGGATGAGCAGTTCTTC	CASRVTGDEQFF
TRBJ1-1	.	TRBV18	.	TGTGCCAGCTCACCACGCGGGCAGGACGGCTCTGAAGCTTTCTTT	CASSPRGQDGSEAFF
TRBJ2-1	.	TRBV19	TRBD2	TGTGCCAGTAGTATAGATATGGCTGGGCGGGGGGGCTACAATGAGCAGTTCTTC	CASSIDMAGRGGYNEQFF
TRBJ1-3	.	TRBV5-1	TRBD1	TGCGCCAGCAGCTTGGGGGGGACAGGCAACTCTGGAAACACCATATATTTT	CASSLGGTGNSGNTIYF
TRBJ1-1	.	TRBV7-9	.	TGTGCCAGCAGCTTACTCCAGGGTGGAGCTTTCTTT	CASSLLQGGAFF
TRBJ1-4	few	TRBV29-1	TRBD1	TGCAGCGTCCCAGACAGGGGTAATGAAAAACTGTTTTTT	CSVPDRGNEKLFF
TRBJ1-1	.	TRBV5-1	.	TGCGCCAGCAGCTTGGATCCGGGGGGCACTGAAGCTTTCTTT	CASSLDPGGTEAFF
TRBJ2-2	.	TRBV28	TRBD1	TGTGCCAGCAGTAGCGGACAGGGGGCGAACACCGGGGAGCTGTTTTTT	CASSSGQGANTGELFF
TRBJ1-6	.	TRBV6-5	.	TGTGCCAGCAGCGAAGGGACATTTCACTCACCCCTCCACTTT	CASSEGTFHSPLHF
TRBJ1-1	.	TRBV19	TRBD1	TGTGCCAGTAGTAGGGGACCGGGACAGGGGGCTTGGGGCACTGAAGCTTTCTTT	CASSRGPGQGAWGTEAFF
TRBJ1-6	.	TRBV30	.	TGTGCCTGGACCCTACGAGGCGGGGGGGGGAATTCACCCCTCCACTTT	CAWTLRGGGGNSPLHF
TRBJ2-3	few	TRBV5-1	TRBD2	TGCGCCAGCAGCCCGATGGCTAGCGGGGGGAGGGCAGATACGCAGTATTTT	CASSPMASGGRADTQYF
TRBJ2-7	.	TRBV5-5	TRBD1	TGTGCCAGCAGCCCGGTCCAGGGGGCTCGTGAGCAGTACTTC	CASSPVQGAREQYF
TRBJ2-7	.	TRBV19	.	TGTGCCAGCAGCCGGGGGTATGGATACGAGCAGTACTTC	CASSRGYGYEQYF
TRBJ2-6	.	TRBV6-4	.	TGTGCCAGCAGTGAGGTCCTAGATTTCTCTGGGGCCAACGTCCTGACTTTC	CASSEVLDFSGANVLTF
TRBJ2-1	.	TRBV5-1	TRBD2	TGCGCCAGCAGCAAGACTAGCGGGTTTAATAATGAGCAGTTCTTC	CASSKTSGFNNEQFF
TRBJ1-2	.	TRBV5-1	.	TGCGCCAGCCAAACAGGGCAGACAGGCTATGGCTACACCTTC	CASQTGQTGYGYTF
TRBJ2-5	.	TRBV5-6	.	TGTGCCAGCAGCTTGTTCCTTAGCCAGGACATTGGAGAGACCCAGTACTTC	CASSLFLSQDIGETQYF
TRBJ2-5	.	TRBV2	TRBD1	TGTGCCGGAAGACAGGGGCCCCAAGAGACCCAGTACTTC	CAGRQGPQETQYF
TRBJ2-7	.	TRBV5-1	TRBD1	TGCGCCAGCAGCTTGATCCCCGGGACAGGCTACGAGCAGTACTTC	CASSLIPGTGYEQYF
TRBJ2-3	.	TRBV6-5	TRBD2	TGTGCCAGCAGGGGGGGGACAGATACGCAGTATTTT	CASRGGTDTQYF
TRBJ2-5	.	TRBV5-1	TRBD2	TGCGCCAGCAGCCAAACCGCTAGCGGGAGACAAGAGACCCAGTACTTC	CASSQTASGRQETQYF
TRBJ2-7	.	TRBV4-2	.	TGTGCCAGCAGCCAAGCGGTAGAGAGCTCCTACGAGCAGTACTTC	CASSQAVESSYEQYF
TRBJ1-2	.	TRBV28	TRBD1	TGTGCCAGCAGTAGATCCGGGACAGTTTATGGCTACACCTTC	CASSRSGTVYGYTF
TRBJ2-2	.	TRBV28	TRBD1	TGTGCCAGCAGCCTGGGACAGATCACCGGGGAGCTGTTTTTT	CASSLGQITGELFF
TRBJ2-3	.	TRBV21-1	.	TGTGCCAGCAGCGCATTAGCGGGGGCGGGCACAGATACGCAGTATTTT	CASSALAGAGTDTQYF
TRBJ2-2	.	TRBV5-1	TRBD1	TGCGCCAGCAGCTTGGATACAGGGGACACCGGGGAGCTGTTTTTT	CASSLDTGDTGELFF
TRBJ2-3	.	TRBV10-3	.	TGTGCCATCCTCTCCACTAGCTTGGGCACAGATACGCAGTATTTT	CAILSTSLGTDTQYF